This T cell receptor beta chain stems from a study of blood T cell repertoires in COVID-19. The overall study: Collection of acute and convalescent COVID-19 samples took place in the United States, Italy and Spain.

Germline V gene lookup returns CDR1 SNHLY and CDR2 FYNNEI. The V gene end was trimmed by 8 bases and the J gene end by 7 bases; junction bases not matched to a gene: 5. The CDR3 is 14 residues long. Only one count was recorded for this clone. Methods used by the authors: Researchers report that nucleated cell counts were estimated from reference gene primer amplification. The data were produced by immunoSEQ multiplex PCR, yet TCRdb's version contains in-frame clones alone and is incomplete. Clonal size and the V and J genes are those of that table, whereas D and trimming came from the DNA. This sample yields 200,000 to 300,000 clones, of which approximately 83% are seen a single time; roughly 9.8% belongs to the top ten.

The material sequenced was peripheral blood. The chain uses TRBV2 and TRBJ2-4; 13 bases map to TRBD2. The clonotype was recovered from a man older than 75 with acute or convalescent COVID-19. The CDR3 reads CASLGLAGRNIQYF. CDR3 nucleotides: TGTGCCAGCTTGGGACTAGCGGGGAGGAACATTCAGTACTTC.